The clone carrying this T cell receptor beta chain was seen ten or more times. These data belong to a study of HIV-infected patients and healthy controls. Via MiXCR, TCRdb re-called the 5' RACE reads, giving one row per CDR3 protein. The table shows approximately 64,000 distinct CDR3 sequences, with about 19% occurring only once. The CDR3 length is 13 residues. Per the germline V gene, CDR1 is DFQATT and CDR2 is SNEGSKA (reference sequence). V was shortened by 5 bases and J by 0 bases, with 10 bases between the two germline ends. The clonotype comes from a human donor in good health. V and J are TRBV20-1 and TRBJ1-2; no clear D gene. Sequenced: CD4+ T cells from blood. CDR3 amino acids: CSAFGSANYGYTF. The CDR3 bases are TGCAGTGCTTTTGGATCAGCTAACTATGGCTACACCTTC.